A selection of T cell receptor beta chains follows, all from one sample in a study of CD8+CD57+ T cells in acquired aplastic anemia. TCRdb redid the calling of the reads with MiXCR, one entry per CDR3 protein. The sample includes around 180,000 distinct CDR3 sequences, roughly 50% of them seen just once. Material for sequencing was sorted CD4+, CD8+, or CD8+CD57+ T cells (not recorded which) from PBMCs. These receptors were taken from a human donor with aplastic anemia. Both conserved end residues are part of each CDR3. The order of the fields is V gene, clone size, J gene, D gene, CDR3 DNA, CDR3 protein. A D gene is named only where the DNA matches it firmly. Clone size appears in some rows only: once, few, many, or a class for an expanded clone.

TRBV29-1,-,TRBJ2-1,-,TGCAGCGCACATTCGGGAAATGAGCAGTTCTTC,CSAHSGNEQFF
TRBV2,few,TRBJ1-4,-,TGTGCCAGCAGTACCGGACCGGTCGCAGAAAAACTGTTTTTT,CASSTGPVAEKLFF
TRBV7-8,many,TRBJ2-5,-,TGTGCCAGCAGCTTCGGCGGACGCCAAGAGACCCAGTACTTC,CASSFGGRQETQYF
TRBV6-1,many,TRBJ2-7,-,TGTGCCAGCAGGAGGGCAGGACCCTACGAGCAGTACTTC,CASRRAGPYEQYF
TRBV19,-,TRBJ1-6,-,TGTGCCAGTGGCGTGGGGAACTCGGCTTCACCCCTCCACTTT,CASGVGNSASPLHF
TRBV7-6,many,TRBJ2-4,-,TGTGCCAGCAGCTTACAAACGACGGGGGACATTCAGTACTTC,CASSLQTTGDIQYF
TRBV2,-,TRBJ2-1,-,TGTGCCAGCAACGCCGGCGGGTACACAGATACGCAGTTCTTC,CASNAGGYTDTQFF
TRBV7-6,-,TRBJ2-7,-,TGTGCCAGCAGCTCCTTCCGGCAGTCCTACGAGCAGTACTTC,CASSSFRQSYEQYF
TRBV4-1,many,TRBJ1-1,-,TGCGCCAGCAGTAGGCAGGGGCCCCTGAACACTGAAGCTTTCTTT,CASSRQGPLNTEAFF
TRBV27,-,TRBJ1-6,-,TGTGCCAGCAGTTTCAGCTCCTATAATTCACCCCCCCACTTT,CASSFSSYNSPPHF
TRBV7-6,-,TRBJ1-4,-,TGTGCCAGCAGATTAACCTGGGCTGAAAAACTGTTTTTT,CASRLTWAEKLFF
TRBV15,-,TRBJ1-4,-,TGTGCCACCAGCGGACCGAGGACCGAGGATGAAAAACTGTTTTTT,CATSGPRTEDEKLFF
TRBV5-1,many,TRBJ2-5,-,TGCGCCAGCAGCTTGCAGGTTAGCGGAGGAGGGGAGACCCAGTACTTC,CASSLQVSGGGETQYF
TRBV7-9,-,TRBJ2-2,-,TGTGCCAGCACCCCCACCACCGGGGAGCTGTTTTTT,CASTPTTGELFF
TRBV27,-,TRBJ1-2,-,TGTGCCAGCGGACTGGGAGGTGGCTACACCTTC,CASGLGGGYTF
TRBV12-3/TRBV12-4,-,TRBJ1-6,-,TGTGCCAGCAGTTTAGGGCCTAATAATTCACCCCTCCACTTT,CASSLGPNNSPLHF
TRBV7-2,few,TRBJ2-7,-,TGTGCCAGCAGCTTAGAGGGCTACTTCTACGAGCAGTACTTC,CASSLEGYFYEQYF
TRBV29-1,-,TRBJ2-7,TRBD2,TGCAGCGCCGGACTAGCCGCCGAGCAGTACTTC,CSAGLAAEQYF
TRBV3-1,many,TRBJ1-1,-,TGTGCCAGCAGCCAATTGGGTGAGGGAACTGAAGCTTTCTTT,CASSQLGEGTEAFF
TRBV24-1,few,TRBJ2-7,TRBD1,TGTGCCACCAGTGAGGGACAGGGGAGACTCGAGCAGTACTTC,CATSEGQGRLEQYF
TRBV20-1,-,TRBJ2-7,TRBD2,TGCAGGGGGGGGACTAGCAACGAGCAGTACTTC,CRGGTSNEQYF
TRBV20-1,medium-sized,TRBJ1-1,-,TGCAGTGCTAGAGAGGCCACTGAGGCTTTCTTT,CSAREATEAFF
TRBV7-2,once,TRBJ2-5,TRBD1,TGTGCCAGCAGCCCGCCCGGGCTACAGGGGGGAGAGACCCAGTACTTC,CASSPPGLQGGETQYF
TRBV15,-,TRBJ2-5,-,TGTGCCACCAGCAGCTTGGGGCCCGGGGGGACCCAGTACTTC,CATSSLGPGGTQYF
TRBV5-1,-,TRBJ2-7,-,TGCGCCAGCAGCTTGGAGCGAGGCGACGAGCAGTACTTC,CASSLERGDEQYF
TRBV2,-,TRBJ2-3,-,TGTGCCAGCAGTGAGGGTGCGGGGAGCACAGATACGCAGTATTTT,CASSEGAGSTDTQYF
TRBV7-6,-,TRBJ1-2,-,TGTGCCAGCGGAGGGTTTCGCTATGGCTACACCTTC,CASGGFRYGYTF
TRBV6-1,-,TRBJ1-2,-,TGTGCCAGCAAGCCAAACGCAGGCCCCTATGGCTACACCTTC,CASKPNAGPYGYTF
TRBV2,-,TRBJ2-2,-,TGTGCCAGCAGTGCGACAAATACTGGAAACACCGGGGAGCTGTTTTTT,CASSATNTGNTGELFF
TRBV7-8,-,TRBJ2-3,-,TGTGCCAGCGATGATCGCACAGATACGCAGTATTTT,CASDDRTDTQYF
TRBV2,many,TRBJ2-1,-,TGTGCCAGCAGTGTTCGCGGAGGGAGCTCCTACAATGAGCAGTTCTTC,CASSVRGGSSYNEQFF
TRBV29-1,few,TRBJ2-1,-,TGCAGCGTCCTTTCTACCGCTGAGCAGTTCTTC,CSVLSTAEQFF
TRBV7-2,-,TRBJ1-2,-,TGTGCCAGCAGCCCGCGGGGCCTAAGTTCCTATGGCTACACCTTC,CASSPRGLSSYGYTF
TRBV15,once,TRBJ2-1,-,TGTGCCACCAGCAGTTCCGAGGCCTACAATGAGCAGTTCTTC,CATSSSEAYNEQFF
TRBV5-8,many,TRBJ2-5,-,TGTGCCAGCAGCTACCAGGGGAGTTTTCGAGAGACCCAGTACTTC,CASSYQGSFRETQYF
TRBV4-3,many,TRBJ1-1,TRBD1,TGCGCCAGCAGCCAAGATGGGTTGGGACAGTATGAAGCTTTCTTT,CASSQDGLGQYEAFF
TRBV20-1,-,TRBJ1-6,-,TGCAGTTCTATGATATTAGGTCAAATGAATTCACCCCTCCACTTT,CSSMILGQMNSPLHF
TRBV11-3,many,TRBJ1-5,-,TGTGCCAGCAGCTTCGTGGGGCACAATCAGCCCCAGCATTTT,CASSFVGHNQPQHF
TRBV15,-,TRBJ2-4,-,TGTGCCACCAGCAGAGATGGCAAAAACATTCAGTACTTC,CATSRDGKNIQYF
TRBV5-1,many,TRBJ2-2,-,TGCGCCAGCAGTAATTCCAGGGGTTCGAACACCGGGGAGCTGTTTTTT,CASSNSRGSNTGELFF
TRBV2,-,TRBJ1-1,-,TGTGCCAAGTTGAGGAACACTGAAGCTTTCTTT,CAKLRNTEAFF
TRBV20-1,-,TRBJ1-2,TRBD1,TGCAGTGCGCGGACAGGGGGGTATGGCTACACCTTC,CSARTGGYGYTF
TRBV7-2,many,TRBJ1-2,-,TGTGCCAGCAGCCCGCTGACGGGGAACTATGGCTACACCTTC,CASSPLTGNYGYTF
TRBV10-3,-,TRBJ2-7,-,TGTGCCATCAGTGATCCTAAACCGGGACACCAGGCCTACGAGCAGTACTTC,CAISDPKPGHQAYEQYF